This is a list of T cell receptor beta chains from one sample in a study of molecular identifiers for immune sequencing clone quantification. Using its own MiXCR run on the PCR reads, TCRdb lists one record per CDR3 protein. The sample shows about 100,000 distinct CDR3 sequences, 35% to 40% of them seen only once. Sequencing was carried out using naive CD8+ T cells from blood, with Jurkat cell RNA spiked in. The receptors stem from a human donor in good health. Some libraries in this study had Jurkat cell RNA spiked in. Each CDR3 is given with its conserved first and last residue. Each record gives: V gene, clone size, J gene, D gene, CDR3 DNA, CDR3 protein. The D gene is left open where the match is weak. The size entry is marked missing in some rows and otherwise reads once, few, many or a size class.

V: TRBV27; size: -; J: TRBJ2-7; D: TRBD1; DNA: TGTGCCAGCAGTCCAAGACAGGGCTACGAGCAGTACTTC; CDR3: CASSPRQGYEQYF
V: TRBV7-2; size: many; J: TRBJ2-3; D: TRBD1; DNA: TGTGCCAGCAGCACCGGACAGGGGAGGAGGACAGATACGCAGTATTTT; CDR3: CASSTGQGRRTDTQYF
V: TRBV2; size: -; J: TRBJ1-6; D: TRBD1; DNA: TGTGCCAGCAACGCCGATGGAGGACAGGGGTGGAATTCACCCCTCCACTTT; CDR3: CASNADGGQGWNSPLHF
V: TRBV6-2/TRBV6-3; size: -; J: TRBJ1-1; D: TRBD1; DNA: TGTGCCAGCAGTTCGACAGGGATAGGAACTGAAGCTTTCTTT; CDR3: CASSSTGIGTEAFF
V: TRBV12-5; size: many; J: TRBJ1-2; D: TRBD1; DNA: TGTGCTAGTGGCTCACCGGGACAGGAAACCTACACCTTC; CDR3: CASGSPGQETYTF
V: TRBV20-1; size: -; J: TRBJ2-7; D: -; DNA: TGCAGTGCGCCGGACGAATCCTACGAGCAGTACTTC; CDR3: CSAPDESYEQYF
V: TRBV12-3/TRBV12-4; size: -; J: TRBJ2-3; D: -; DNA: TGTGCCAGCAGCCCACTTGGGAGTTCCCCAGATACGCAGTATTTT; CDR3: CASSPLGSSPDTQYF
V: TRBV27; size: -; J: TRBJ1-6; D: -; DNA: TGTGCCAGCAGTTTTGGTGGGGTATCGCATTCACCCCTCCACTTT; CDR3: CASSFGGVSHSPLHF
V: TRBV3-1; size: -; J: TRBJ2-5; D: TRBD1; DNA: TGTGCCAGCAGCCAAGAACACAGGGGACAAGAGACCCAGTACTTC; CDR3: CASSQEHRGQETQYF
V: TRBV5-6; size: medium-sized; J: TRBJ2-7; D: TRBD2; DNA: TGTGCCAGCAGCTTGTTTAGGACTAGCGGCTACGAGCAGTACTTC; CDR3: CASSLFRTSGYEQYF
V: TRBV7-2; size: -; J: TRBJ2-7; D: -; DNA: TGTGCCAGCATCCCCTCGACGGGATCCTACGAGCAGTACTTC; CDR3: CASIPSTGSYEQYF
V: TRBV28; size: -; J: TRBJ2-6; D: TRBD1; DNA: TGTGCCAGCAGTTTAGGGACAGGGGAGGTCTCTGGGGCCAACGTCCTGACTTTC; CDR3: CASSLGTGEVSGANVLTF
V: TRBV6-6; size: few; J: TRBJ1-2; D: TRBD1; DNA: TGTGCCAGCATCTCCGGGACAGGGGCCCTTTCGAGCTATGGCTACACCTTC; CDR3: CASISGTGALSSYGYTF
V: TRBV7-6; size: many; J: TRBJ1-1; D: -; DNA: TGTGCCAGCAGCTTAGGGGTTCCAGGGGCAGGGACTGAAGCTTTCTTT; CDR3: CASSLGVPGAGTEAFF
V: TRBV5-6; size: -; J: TRBJ1-1; D: -; DNA: TGTGCCAGCAGCTTTGAATTAATGAACACTGAAGCTTTCTTT; CDR3: CASSFELMNTEAFF
V: TRBV7-3; size: few; J: TRBJ2-3; D: TRBD2; DNA: TGTGCCAGCAGCTTAAGTCTAGCGGGAGCTTCAGATACGCAGTATTTT; CDR3: CASSLSLAGASDTQYF
V: TRBV7-9; size: -; J: TRBJ1-1; D: TRBD1; DNA: TGTGCCAGCAGTTCGACAGGGGGCGCGACTGAAGCTTTCTTT; CDR3: CASSSTGGATEAFF
V: TRBV28; size: -; J: TRBJ2-1; D: -; DNA: TGTGCCAGCAGTCCCCTTGTATCTGAGCAGTTCTTC; CDR3: CASSPLVSEQFF